This T cell receptor (beta chain) was found in a study of T-cell memory formation after mild COVID-19. The sample holds many counts of this clonotype. Its matching antigen is unknown. Via MiXCR, TCRdb re-called the 5' RACE reads, giving one row per CDR3 protein. Among hundreds of thousands of distinct CDR3 sequences listed, approximately 15% were seen once. Germline loops: CDR1 SGHVS, CDR2 FQNEAQ. The CDR3 runs 18 residues. The J segment lost 6 bases and the V segment lost 3 bases, leaving 16 bases of the junction unmatched. Study-level results: Shrinking CD4+ clones were chiefly CM and EM; CD8+ ones were chiefly EMRA. Among clones contracting day 15 to 85, CD4/CD8 was balanced, whereas later expanders leaned CD4+.

V usage is TRBV7-8 and J usage is TRBJ2-1; 8 bases line up with TRBD2. Specimen: PBMCs or a T cell subset sorted from them (not recorded which). The receptor was isolated from an adult woman who had mild COVID-19 (a few samples of this study predate the infection). Cell type and time point are not known. Written as DNA, the CDR3 is TGTGCCAGCAGCTTGGACGAACTAGCGGTCGAAGATTTCAATGAGCAGTTCTTC. It encodes CASSLDELAVEDFNEQFF.